This is a list of T cell receptor beta chains from one sample in a study of T cell responses to AZD1222 COVID-19 vaccine. Profiling relied on immunoSEQ multiplex PCR, and the TCRdb table lists in-frame clones only, not all of them. The data contain nearly 100,000 clones, approximately 91% of them singletons. This specimen consisted of peripheral blood, obtained on day 0 of AZD1222 vaccination. The receptors shown here come from an adult in good health. CDR3s include the opening cysteine and the closing phenylalanine or tryptophan. The D gene is left open where the match is weak. Only some rows state a clone size, as once, few, many or a class for expanded clones.

v_gene	d_gene	abundance	j_gene	CDR3nt	CDR3aa
TRBV7-9	.	.	TRBJ1-1	TGTGCCAGCAGCTTCCCCCCGGGTGAAGCTTTCTTT	CASSFPPGEAFF
TRBV6-4	TRBD1	.	TRBJ1-2	TGTGCCAGCAGTGACCCTGCGATTTGGGACAGGGACTATGGCTACACCTTC	CASSDPAIWDRDYGYTF
TRBV29-1	TRBD1	once	TRBJ2-1	TGCAGCGGAGGGACAGCCGGTTTCGATGAGCAGTTCTTC	CSGGTAGFDEQFF
TRBV3-1/TRBV3-2	.	.	TRBJ2-5	TGTGCCAGCAGCGCGGTCGGCTGGGAGACCCAGTACTTC	CASSAVGWETQYF
TRBV9	TRBD1	.	TRBJ1-2	TGTGCCAGCAGCCTGACAGGGGCGAGCTACACCTTC	CASSLTGASYTF
TRBV7-2	TRBD1	once	TRBJ1-5	TGTGCCAGCAGCTTCGCCGGACAGGTTGGTCAGCCCCAGCATTTT	CASSFAGQVGQPQHF
TRBV7-9	TRBD1	once	TRBJ2-4	TGTGCCAGCAGCGATACGGACAGGGGCGGTAGAGACATTCAGTACTTC	CASSDTDRGGRDIQYF
TRBV29-1	TRBD1	few	TRBJ1-2	TGCAGCGCTAGACAGGACAGGGGCGACACCTTC	CSARQDRGDTF
TRBV6-5	TRBD1	.	TRBJ1-2	TGTGCCAGCAGTTACTCGAGAGAGGGGGCCGATGGCTACACCTTC	CASSYSREGADGYTF
TRBV5-4	.	few	TRBJ1-6	TGTGCCAGCAGCCGGGACCCGCCGGCCAGGCAACTTAATTCACCCCTCCACTTT	CASSRDPPARQLNSPLHF
TRBV12-2	.	.	TRBJ2-5	TGTGCAAGTCGCTTCATTAGCAGCCAAGAGACCCAGTACTTC	CASRFISSQETQYF
TRBV2	TRBD2	.	TRBJ2-5	TGTGCCAGCAGGAAAAGCGGGGGGGCGTCAAAAGAGACCCAGTACTTC	CASRKSGGASKETQYF
TRBV6-5	TRBD1	.	TRBJ1-5	TGTGCCAGCAGTTCGGACAGGGGAAATCAGCCCCAGCATTTT	CASSSDRGNQPQHF
TRBV28	.	.	TRBJ1-3	TGTGCCAGCAGTCTCCCTACAGGGAAAGTGGGCGGAAACACCATATATTTT	CASSLPTGKVGGNTIYF
TRBV27	.	.	TRBJ2-5	TGTGCCAGCAGTTTATGGGCGGGCGCGGCTGAGACCCAGTACTTC	CASSLWAGAAETQYF
TRBV3-1/TRBV3-2	.	.	TRBJ1-2	TGTGCCAGCAGCCAAGATCGACGGCGGGACCCCCATGGCTACACCTTC	CASSQDRRRDPHGYTF
TRBV3-1/TRBV3-2	TRBD1	.	TRBJ2-7	TGTGCCAGCAGCCTTACAGGGACAGGGGCGATCCACGAGCAGTACTTC	CASSLTGTGAIHEQYF
TRBV12-3/TRBV12-4	.	.	TRBJ1-5	TGTGCCAGCAGTCTCGGATTACAGCCCCAGCATTTT	CASSLGLQPQHF
TRBV6-5	TRBD1	.	TRBJ1-2	TGTGCCAGCAGCCGACAGGGCTCTGGCTACACCTTC	CASSRQGSGYTF
TRBV4-3	.	.	TRBJ1-4	TGCGCCAGCAGCCAACTAGACAGATCTAATGAAAAACTGTTTTTT	CASSQLDRSNEKLFF
TRBV24-1	.	.	TRBJ1-5	TGTGCCACCAGTGAAGGGGGGGGACTGAATCAGCCCCAGCATTTT	CATSEGGGLNQPQHF
TRBV3-1/TRBV3-2	.	.	TRBJ1-1	TGTGCCAGCAGCCAAGATAAAGGGGTACCCACTGAAGCTTTCTTT	CASSQDKGVPTEAFF
TRBV6-4	.	.	TRBJ1-3	TGTGCCAGCATCCACCATACAGCGGCCACAGGGCACACCATATATTTT	CASIHHTAATGHTIYF
TRBV6-5	.	.	TRBJ1-2	TGTGCCAGCAGCCCCCGCCGGGACCTTAACTATGGCTACACCTTC	CASSPRRDLNYGYTF
TRBV19	.	.	TRBJ2-4	TGTGCCAGTAGAAGGGGTTGGGGAGAGGCACTAGCCAAAAACATTCAGTACTTC	CASRRGWGEALAKNIQYF
TRBV5-5	.	.	TRBJ1-3	TGTGCCAGCAGCTTGGACGGAGACTCTGGAAACACCATATATTTT	CASSLDGDSGNTIYF
TRBV7-2	.	.	TRBJ2-2	TGTGCCAGCAGCTTAGACTGGGGTACGACCGGGGAGCTGTTTTTT	CASSLDWGTTGELFF
TRBV10-1	.	.	TRBJ1-2	TGCGCCAGCAGTGAGCACGGACAGCCCTATGGCTACACCTTC	CASSEHGQPYGYTF